Each of the 30 T cell receptor beta chains below was sequenced from the same sample in a study of blood T cell repertoires in COVID-19. The repertoire was sequenced with immunoSEQ multiplex PCR; TCRdb's copy has only in-frame clones and lacks some. The table includes about 44,000 clones, around 75% detected once. Specimen: peripheral blood. Every receptor here comes from a man older than 75 with acute or convalescent COVID-19.

The gene calls are TRBV10-2 and TRBJ2-5; TRBD1 matches at 10 bases. J gave up 5 bases and V 6 bases, and 6 bases lay outside the gene matches. CDR3 length: 14 amino acids. Per germline, CDR1 WSHSY and CDR2 SAAADI. The CDR3 sequence: CASRETGGRETQYF. CDR3 coding DNA: TGCGCCAGCAGGGAGACAGGGGGCAGGGAGACCCAGTACTTC.

The V and J genes are TRBV4-2 and TRBJ2-2; D not resolved. V gave up 0 bases and J gave up 1 base, with 12 bases separating them. CDR3 length: 17 amino acids. Looked up from germline, CDR1 is LGHNA and CDR2 is YNFKEQ. The chain's CDR3 is CASSQDVSHGNTGELFF. The CDR3 coding sequence is TGTGCCAGCAGCCAAGATGTGAGTCACGGGAACACCGGGGAGCTGTTTTTT.

The V gene is TRBV7-2, the J gene TRBJ2-2, with D possibly TRBD1 on 6 matching bases. V gave up 4 bases and J gave up 4 bases, with 10 bases separating them. Germline assignment: CDR1 SGHTA and CDR2 FQGNSA. This CDR3 is 14 amino acids long. CDR3 nucleotide sequence: TGTGCCAGCAGCTCCCAAGGGGGCACCGGGGAGCTGTTTTTT. Protein sequence: CASSSQGGTGELFF.

The DNA for the CDR3 is TGTGCCAGTCGTCCCGGGACAGGGGATAATTCACCCCTCCACTTT. Amino acids: CASRPGTGDNSPLHF. The chain is built from TRBV19 and TRBJ1-6, with 10 bases lining up with TRBD1. The V gene's germline CDR1 is LNHDA and CDR2 SQIVND (reference sequence). V gave up 8 bases and J gave up 5 bases; unmatched junction bases: 6. CDR3 length: 15 amino acids.

This chain connects TRBV28 to TRBJ2-3; 10 bases fit TRBD1. The trim removed 5 bases at V and 5 bases at J, leaving 7 bases unmatched. Per the germline V gene, CDR1 is MDHEN and CDR2 is SYDVKM. The CDR3 covers 15 residues. The CDR3 DNA reads as TGTGCCAGCAGTGGGGGACAGGGGCTTGGAGATACGCAGTATTTT. Translation gives CASSGGQGLGDTQYF. Full variable domain (missing parts from reference TRBV28 and TRBJ2-3): DVKVTQSSRYLVKRTGEKVFLECVQDMDHENMFWYRQDPGLGLRLIYFSYDVKMKEKGDIPEGYSVSREKKERFSLILESASTNQTSMYLCASSGGQGLGDTQYFGPGTRLTVL.

This rearrangement joins TRBV4-2 to TRBJ2-7; TRBD2 matches 11 bases. Germline assignment: CDR1 LGHNA and CDR2 YNFKEQ. This CDR3 region has 16 residues. With V trimmed by 1 base and J by 4 bases, 6 bases remained unmatched. In DNA form, the CDR3 reads TGTGCCAGCAGCCAAGCTGCGACTAGCGGGGTTTACGAGCAGTACTTC. It is translated as CASSQAATSGVYEQYF.

Only one count was recorded for this clone. The chain carries TRBV7-7 and TRBJ2-5; a weak D match, TRBD2 (5 bases). The CDR3 is 15 residues long. Per the germline V gene, CDR1 is SSHAT and CDR2 is FNYEAQ (reference sequence). The V end was cut by 7 bases, the J end by 2 bases, with 17 bases between. In nucleotides, the CDR3 is TGTGCCAGCACCGCGGGTATGGCCCCTCAAGAGACCCAGTACTTC. It codes for CASTAGMAPQETQYF.

This clone was picked up one time. The rearrangement joins TRBV6-1 to TRBJ1-5; possibly TRBD1 for D (6 bases). CDR3 length: 14 amino acids. V was pared by 3 bases and J by 6 bases, with 12 bases between. Germline values: CDR1 MNHNS, CDR2 SASEGT. The CDR3, as DNA: TGTGCCAGCAGTGAGAACAGGGTTGGTCAGCCCCAGCATTTT. Its protein is CASSENRVGQPQHF.

The count of this clone is one. The chain is built from TRBV5-1 and TRBJ2-7; TRBD1 might be the D (6 bases). The CDR3 is made up of 15 amino acids. Germline loops: CDR1 SGHRS, CDR2 YFSETQ. Trimming took 4 bases from V and 3 from J, leaving 17 bases between them. The CDR3 bases are TGCGCCAGCAGCCCCCAGGCAGGGGCCTTCTACGAGCAGTACTTC. Translating it yields CASSPQAGAFYEQYF.

The sample holds a few counts of this clone. This chain joins TRBV19 and TRBJ1-1; TRBD1 matches 9 bases. The CDR3 has 15 amino acids. Germline assignment: CDR1 LNHDA and CDR2 SQIVND (reference sequence). Trimming at V came to 4 bases and at J to 4 bases, leaving 7 bases not matched to a gene. In DNA, the CDR3 is TGTGCCAGTAGTAACCGGGACAGGGTGGGCACTGAAGCTTTCTTT. Encoded protein: CASSNRDRVGTEAFF.

V gene TRBV28 combines with J gene TRBJ2-7; 12 bases are a match to TRBD2. Germline trimming cut 3 bases from V and 7 bases from J; bases unmatched to any gene: 10. The CDR3 has 16 residues. From germline, CDR1 is MDHEN and CDR2 SYDVKM. The CDR3 DNA sequence: TGTGCCAGCAGTTTTCAAGGACTAGCGGGAACGGGAGAGCAGTACTTC. This gives the protein CASSFQGLAGTGEQYF.

The chain carries TRBV6-1 and TRBJ1-5; perhaps TRBD1 as D (6 bases). Deletions cut 3 bases from V and 1 base from J, with 13 bases between. The CDR3 consists of 16 residues. CDR1 is MNHNS and CDR2 is SASEGT in the germline V gene. The DNA for the CDR3 is TGTGCCAGCAGTGAGGAGGTCAGGGGCAGCAATCAGCCCCAGCATTTT. This gives the protein CASSEEVRGSNQPQHF.

The CDR3 protein is CSVVGTSIWGEQFF. In DNA, the CDR3 is TGCAGCGTTGTTGGGACTAGCATATGGGGTGAGCAGTTCTTC. The chain couples TRBV29-1 to TRBJ2-1; 9 bases match TRBD2. J gave up 9 bases and V 4 bases, and 10 bases lay outside the gene matches. Per the germline V gene, CDR1 is SQVTM and CDR2 is ANQGSEA. This CDR3 has 14 amino acids.

This chain connects TRBV30 to TRBJ1-5; D call uncertain. Trimming cost V 0 bases and J 0 bases, with 6 bases left between them. Germline loops: CDR1 GTSNPN, CDR2 SVGIG (reference sequence). CDR3 length: 14 amino acids. CDR3 nucleotide sequence: TGTGCCTGGAGTGTCCCTTATAGCAATCAGCCCCAGCATTTT. Translating it yields CAWSVPYSNQPQHF.

The rearrangement joins TRBV12-3 or TRBV12-4 to TRBJ1-1, with no clear D. CDR3 length: 11 residues. Trimming took 8 bases from V and 7 from J, leaving 11 bases between them. In DNA form, the CDR3 reads TGTGCCAGCCACCGTCACGGTGAAGCTTTCTTT. Protein sequence: CASHRHGEAFF.

This clone was counted many times. The rearrangement uses TRBV9 and TRBJ2-4, with D possibly TRBD1 on 5 matching bases. The CDR3 spans 15 residues. Trimming cost V 0 bases and J 6 bases, with 13 bases left between them. CDR1 SGDLS and CDR2 YYNGEE come from the germline V gene. The CDR3 region is CASSVGQGFGNIQYF. As DNA, the CDR3 is TGTGCCAGCAGCGTAGGGCAGGGATTTGGAAACATTCAGTACTTC. Supplemented by reference TRBV9 and TRBJ2-4, the full variable domain reads DSGVTQTPKHLITATGQRVTLRCSPRSGDLSVYWYQQSLDQGLQFLIQYYNGEERAKGNILERFSAQQFPDLHSELNLSSLELGDSALYFCASSVGQGFGNIQYFGAGTRLSVL.

At least ten counts were recorded for this clone. The rearrangement joins TRBV5-6 to TRBJ1-5; 7 nucleotides line up with TRBD1. The germline V gene has CDR1 SGHDT and CDR2 YYEEEE. Unmatched junction bases numbered 6, after V lost 2 bases and J lost 7 bases. The CDR3 extends over 14 amino acids. The CDR3 reads CASSFQGGRQPQHF. The CDR3 DNA sequence: TGTGCCAGCAGCTTTCAAGGGGGCAGGCAGCCCCAGCATTTT.

V gene TRBV6-1 combines with J gene TRBJ1-3; D gene unclear. Trimming stripped 0 bases from V and 4 bases from J, with 7 bases between. Germline-derived CDR1 and CDR2 are MNHNS and SASEGT. This CDR3 is 14 amino acids long. In DNA, the CDR3 is TGTGCCAGCAGTGAAGCGGCTCTCGGAAACACCATATATTTT. Encoded protein: CASSEAALGNTIYF.

This chain uses TRBV18 with TRBJ2-3; the D gene is possibly TRBD2 (5 bases). V was shortened by 4 bases and J by 6 bases, with 8 bases between the two germline ends. Germline V CDR1 and CDR2: KGHSH, LQKENI. The CDR3 runs 12 residues. CDR3 coding DNA: TGTGCCAGCTCACTAACGGGGGATACGCAGTATTTT. Residues: CASSLTGDTQYF.

This rearrangement joins TRBV18 to TRBJ2-1, with a tentative D call TRBD2 (5 bases). The CDR3 is 15 amino acids. Per the germline V gene, CDR1 is KGHSH and CDR2 is LQKENI. The V and J ends lost 3 bases and 3 bases respectively, with 12 bases between them. For the CDR3, the DNA is TGTGCCAGCTCACCCCTGGCGGGTCTCTACAATGAGCAGTTCTTC. Amino acids: CASSPLAGLYNEQFF. The full variable domain, rest sourced from reference TRBV18 and TRBJ2-1, is NAGVMQNPRHLVRRRGQEARLRCSPMKGHSHVYWYRQLPEEGLKFMVYLQKENIIDESGMPKERFSAEFPKEGPSILRIQQVVRGDSAAYFCASSPLAGLYNEQFFGPGTRLTVL.

This clone was seen just once. The CDR3 DNA is TGTGCCAGCAGCCCGAACGCCGCCCTAGCGGCCAGCTACGAGCAGTACTTC. Its protein product is CASSPNAALAASYEQYF. This chain joins TRBV3-1 (or the pseudogene TRBV3-2) and TRBJ2-7; TRBD2 matches at 7 bases. The junction had 15 bases not matched to a gene; V was cut back by 4 bases and J by 3 bases. There are 17 residues in the CDR3. Germline V gene lookup returns CDR1 LGHDT and CDR2 YNNKEL (reference sequence).

The genes are TRBV13 and TRBJ2-7; D uncertain. Trimming removed 4 bases at V and 0 bases at J, with 13 bases between. The CDR3 covers 15 residues. Germline CDR1 reads PRHDT; CDR2 reads FYEKMQ (reference sequence). The CDR3 loop is CASSSLTPLSYEQYF. CDR3 sequence (DNA): TGTGCCAGCAGCTCGTTAACTCCTCTCTCCTACGAGCAGTACTTC.

The genes are TRBV18 and TRBJ2-1, with 10 bases matching TRBD2. Germline V gene sequence: CDR1 KGHSH, CDR2 LQKENI. Trimming at V came to 3 bases and at J to 6 bases, leaving 2 bases not matched to a gene. The CDR3 contains 14 residues. The CDR3 DNA sequence: TGTGCCAGCTCACCCACTAGCGGGATCAATGAGCAGTTCTTC. Protein sequence: CASSPTSGINEQFF.

This clone occurred a few times. The chain is built from TRBV21-1 and TRBJ2-5; the table calls TRBD2, which could not be checked here. TRBV21-1 is a known pseudogene. There are 16 residues in the CDR3. The CDR3, as DNA: TGTGCCAGCAGCAAAGCTAGGACTAGCGGCCAAGAGACCCAGTACTTC. Encoded protein: CASSKARTSGQETQYF.

V gene TRBV7-9 combines with J gene TRBJ2-3; 8 bases map to TRBD2. J lost 8 bases, V lost 2 bases, and 6 bases had no gene match. This CDR3 spans 14 amino acids. Germline lookup yields CDR1 SEHNR and CDR2 FQNEAQ (reference sequence). The CDR3 bases are TGTGCCAGCAGCTTATCTGGTAGCGGGGTTACGCAGTATTTT. Protein product: CASSLSGSGVTQYF. Complete variable domain (other parts from reference TRBV7-9 and TRBJ2-3): DTGVSQNPRHKITKRGQNVTFRCDPISEHNRLYWYRQTLGQGPEFLTYFQNEAQLEKSRLLSDRFSAERPKGSFSTLEIQRTEQGDSAMYLCASSLSGSGVTQYFGPGTRLTVL.

The chain couples TRBV9 to TRBJ1-2; D is ambiguous. This CDR3 contains 14 residues. Trimming took off 4 bases at V and 2 bases at J, with 12 bases between the two ends. Germline V CDR1 and CDR2: SGDLS, YYNGEE. The CDR3 loop reads CASSSTQVNYGYTF. The CDR3 nucleotides are TGTGCCAGCAGCTCAACTCAGGTGAACTATGGCTACACCTTC.

This clone was recorded only once. The chain carries TRBV15 and TRBJ2-3; 7 bases fit TRBD2. This CDR3 comprises 15 residues. V lost 1 base, J lost 4 bases, and 5 bases stayed unmatched. Germline values: CDR1 LNHNV, CDR2 YYDKDF (reference sequence). In DNA, the CDR3 is TGTGCCACCAGCAGAGGGACTAGAACGTCAGATACGCAGTATTTT. It yields the protein CATSRGTRTSDTQYF.

V is TRBV29-1 and J is TRBJ2-7, with D unresolved. Per germline, CDR1 SQVTM and CDR2 ANQGSEA. Between the trimmed V and J ends, which lost 6 bases and 3 bases, there was a span of 6 bases. The CDR3 runs to 10 residues. The CDR3 DNA sequence: TGCAGCGTGGCCGACTACGAGCAGTACTTC. This encodes CSVADYEQYF.

This clone has only one observation. This chain uses TRBV7-8 with TRBJ2-3, with 13 bases fitting TRBD2. CDR1 is SGHVS, CDR2 FQNEAQ, per germline. Germline trimming cut 6 bases from V and 2 bases from J; bases unmatched to any gene: 8. This CDR3 has 17 amino acids. The CDR3 DNA sequence: TGTGCCAGCAGTCAGAAGGGACTAGCGGGGATCACAGATACGCAGTATTTT. As protein: CASSQKGLAGITDTQYF.

J is TRBJ2-7 and V is TRBV6-5; 7 bases agree with TRBD1. Germline V gene data show CDR1 as MNHEY and CDR2 as SVGAGI. The CDR3 covers 14 residues. V was clipped by 6 bases and J by 3 bases; unmatched bases: 8. The CDR3 loop reads CASRSGTAFYEQYF. CDR3 bases: TGTGCCAGCAGGTCCGGGACAGCGTTCTACGAGCAGTACTTC.